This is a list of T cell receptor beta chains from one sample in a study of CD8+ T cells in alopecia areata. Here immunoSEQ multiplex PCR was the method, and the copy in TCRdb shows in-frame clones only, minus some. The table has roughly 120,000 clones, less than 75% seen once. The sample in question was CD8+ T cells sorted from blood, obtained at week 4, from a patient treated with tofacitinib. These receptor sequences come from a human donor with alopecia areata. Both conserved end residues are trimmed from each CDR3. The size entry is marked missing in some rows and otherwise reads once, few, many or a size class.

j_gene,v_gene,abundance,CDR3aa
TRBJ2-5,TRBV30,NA,AWSATSGAETQY
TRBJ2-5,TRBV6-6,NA,ASSRLAAYQETQY
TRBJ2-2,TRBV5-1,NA,ASSLGRDPGELF
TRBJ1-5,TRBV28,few,ASSSQGLSNQPQH
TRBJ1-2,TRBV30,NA,AWIGSPNTYGYT
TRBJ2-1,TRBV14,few,ASSQGFNRRRVEQF
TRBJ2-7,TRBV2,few,ASPRDGSPYEQY
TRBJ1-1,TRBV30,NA,AWDTTVNTEAF
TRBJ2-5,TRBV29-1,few,SVLQETQY
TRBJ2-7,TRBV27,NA,ASSLGGRGYEQY
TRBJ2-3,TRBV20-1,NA,SANTGDTQY
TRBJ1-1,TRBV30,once,AWSTLLNTEAF
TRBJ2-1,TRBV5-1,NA,ASSLGRENNEQF
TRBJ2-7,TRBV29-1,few,SALYTDYEQY
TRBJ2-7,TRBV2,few,ASSGPPTGDWEQY
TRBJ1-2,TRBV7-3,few,ASSLRGGYGYT
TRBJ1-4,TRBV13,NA,ASSQRTGGEKLF
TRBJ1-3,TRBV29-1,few,SVEATYSGNTIY
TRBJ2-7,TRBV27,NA,ASSLTGARGEQY
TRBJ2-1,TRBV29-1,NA,SMERRQGLYNEQF
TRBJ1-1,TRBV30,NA,AWGGMNTEAF
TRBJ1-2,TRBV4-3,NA,ASSQDGRGSFYGYT
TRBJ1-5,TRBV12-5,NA,ASGLPHSNQPQH
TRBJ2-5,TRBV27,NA,ASSTRGQGGPSGETQY
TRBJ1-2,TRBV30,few,AWSVMVGDLDGYT
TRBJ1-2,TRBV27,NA,ASSPKVNYGYT
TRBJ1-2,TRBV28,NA,ASTTVARGAQWTYGYT
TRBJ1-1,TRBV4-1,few,ASSQDGGGRRTEAF
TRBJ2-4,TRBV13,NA,ASSIRTGNNIQY
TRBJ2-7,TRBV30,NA,AWNPGQGAGEQY
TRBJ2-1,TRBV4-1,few,ASSQESAGLEQF
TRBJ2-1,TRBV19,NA,ASSIVAPNEQF
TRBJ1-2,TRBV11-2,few,ASSFPGNYGYT
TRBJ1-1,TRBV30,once,AAIGGNTEAF
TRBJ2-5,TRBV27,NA,ASSHRGRSETQY
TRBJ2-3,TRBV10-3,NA,AIRLQVTDTQY
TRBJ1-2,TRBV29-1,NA,SVEVEGAYGYT